These T cell receptor beta chains were read from a single sample in a study of CD8 T cells in ankylosing spondylitis. From the 5' RACE reads, TCRdb called clonotypes with MiXCR, one entry per CDR3 protein. The profile shows approximately 69,000 distinct CDR3 sequences, approximately 5.3% of them singletons. Sample: blood, either unsorted or a sorted T cell fraction (not recorded which). Receptor source: a male donor with ankylosing spondylitis or in good health (not recorded which). Each CDR3 is given with its conserved first and last residue. D genes are given only for firm matches. Size tells how often a clone was seen (once, few, many) or the class of an expanded clone, and some rows leave it out.

CDR3	DNA	size	V	J	D
CSAYSQTSTDTQYF	TGCAGTGCGTACAGTCAGACTAGCACAGATACGCAGTATTTT	many	TRBV20-1	TRBJ2-3	.
CASSLGPYNEQFF	TGCGCCAGCAGCCTGGGGCCTTACAATGAGCAGTTCTTC	many	TRBV5-1	TRBJ2-1	.
CASTFTVGYNEQFF	TGTGCCAGCACTTTCACGGTCGGGTACAATGAGCAGTTCTTC	many	TRBV28	TRBJ2-1	.
CASSVTHRYSYEQYF	TGTGCCAGCAGTGTGACACATAGGTACTCCTACGAGCAGTACTTC	many	TRBV6-1	TRBJ2-7	.
CCASGTSGSSSYNEQFF	TGCTGTGCCTCCGGGACTAGCGGTTCTAGCTCCTACAATGAGCAGTTCTTC	.	TRBV20-1	TRBJ2-1	TRBD2
CASRSFPGGYNEQFF	TGCGCCAGCAGGTCGTTCCCAGGGGGCTACAATGAGCAGTTCTTC	many	TRBV5-1	TRBJ2-1	TRBD1
CASRHRDRFYEQYF	TGTGCCAGCAGACACCGGGACAGATTCTACGAGCAGTACTTC	many	TRBV28	TRBJ2-7	TRBD1
CASSPGQGRQPQHF	TGTGCCAGCAGTCCAGGACAGGGTCGGCAGCCCCAGCATTTT	many	TRBV6-2/TRBV6-3	TRBJ1-5	TRBD1
CASSQSTGKRSPLHF	TGTGCCAGCAGCCAATCGACAGGCAAGAGGTCACCCCTCCACTTT	many	TRBV3-1	TRBJ1-6	.
CASSPGGYAEAFF	TGTGCCAGCAGTCCCGGGGGCTACGCTGAAGCTTTCTTT	many	TRBV25-1	TRBJ1-1	.
CASSPREGANYGYTF	TGCGCCAGCAGCCCCCGAGAGGGAGCTAACTATGGCTACACCTTC	many	TRBV5-1	TRBJ1-2	.
CVSSQVVYAQYF	TGCGTCAGCAGCCAAGTTGTCTACGCGCAGTACTTC	once	TRBV4-1	TRBJ2-7	.
CASSFGSTGNTIYF	TGTGCCAGCAGTTTCGGAAGCACTGGAAACACCATATATTTT	many	TRBV12-3/TRBV12-4	TRBJ1-3	.
CATSGGDKETQYF	TGTGCCACCAGTGGCGGGGACAAAGAGACCCAGTACTTC	many	TRBV24-1	TRBJ2-5	.
CASSGHWVPYEQYF	TGTGCCAGCAGCGGACACTGGGTCCCCTACGAGCAGTACTTC	many	TRBV7-2	TRBJ2-7	.
CASSPTGSGTGANVLTF	TGTGCCAGCAGCCCGACAGGGAGTGGCACTGGGGCCAACGTCCTGACTTTC	many	TRBV3-1	TRBJ2-6	TRBD1
CASSFLRETQYF	TGTGCCAGCAGCTTCCTCCGGGAGACCCAGTACTTC	many	TRBV5-8	TRBJ2-5	.
CASSKCNQIAGGADTQYF	TGTGCCAGCAGCAAATGCAACCAGATAGCGGGGGGCGCAGATACGCAGTATTTT	many	TRBV21-1	TRBJ2-3	.
CASSSSGGLPIDEQFF	TGTGCCAGCAGCTCATCGGGGGGTCTACCGATCGATGAGCAGTTCTTC	.	TRBV7-9	TRBJ2-1	TRBD2
CASSSGPNNEQFF	TGTGCCAGCAGCTCGGGACCAAACAATGAGCAGTTCTTC	many	TRBV7-3	TRBJ2-1	.
CASSLAVETGTGFYEQYF	TGTGCCAGCAGCTTAGCGGTAGAGACCGGGACAGGGTTCTACGAGCAGTACTTC	many	TRBV11-1	TRBJ2-7	TRBD1
CASSLERVTQYF	TGTGCCAGCAGCTTAGAGAGGGTTACGCAGTATTTT	many	TRBV7-2	TRBJ2-3	.
CAISESDQETQYF	TGTGCCATCAGTGAGTCCGATCAAGAGACCCAGTACTTC	many	TRBV10-3	TRBJ2-5	.